This T cell receptor beta chain was recorded in a study of CD8 T cells in ankylosing spondylitis. The study's findings and limits: Some of the motif variants had earlier been found in reactive arthritis patients' fluid and blood. Disease-associated clones were CD8+ and fairly uncommon in peripheral blood.

Ten or more counts support this clonotype. Its antigen is unidentified. TCRdb re-called the 5' RACE reads through MiXCR, storing one row per CDR3 protein. The sample records about 140,000 distinct CDR3 sequences, just under 7.5% being singletons. The CDR3 sequence is 16 residues long. V lost 7 bases, J lost 4 bases, and 11 bases stayed unmatched. Germline loops: CDR1 MDHEN, CDR2 SYDVKM. The TCR comes from a female donor with ankylosing spondylitis or in good health (not recorded which). The chain employs TRBV28 and TRBJ1-2; TRBD1 matches 11 bases. Sequenced input: blood, either unsorted or a sorted T cell fraction (not recorded which). The DNA for the CDR3 is TGTGCCAGCATACTTAAAACCGGGACAGGGGGCTATGGCTACACCTTC. Its protein product is CASILKTGTGGYGYTF.